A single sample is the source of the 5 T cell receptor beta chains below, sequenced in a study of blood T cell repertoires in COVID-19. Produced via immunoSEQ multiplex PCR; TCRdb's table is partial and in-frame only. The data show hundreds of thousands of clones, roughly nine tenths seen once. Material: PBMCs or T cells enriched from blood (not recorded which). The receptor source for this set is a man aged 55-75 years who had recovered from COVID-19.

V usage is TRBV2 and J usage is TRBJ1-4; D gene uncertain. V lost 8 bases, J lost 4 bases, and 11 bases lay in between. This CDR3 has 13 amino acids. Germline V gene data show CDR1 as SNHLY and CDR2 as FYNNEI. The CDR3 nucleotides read TGTGCCAGCGGCGGCAGACTTAATGAAAAACTGTTTTTT. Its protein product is CASGGRLNEKLFF.

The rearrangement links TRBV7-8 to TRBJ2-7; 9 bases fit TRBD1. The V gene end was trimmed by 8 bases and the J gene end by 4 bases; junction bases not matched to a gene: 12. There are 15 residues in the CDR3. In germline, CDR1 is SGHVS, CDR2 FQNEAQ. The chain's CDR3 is CASVMTGTGFYEQYF. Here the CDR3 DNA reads TGTGCCAGCGTAATGACCGGGACAGGGTTTTACGAGCAGTACTTC.

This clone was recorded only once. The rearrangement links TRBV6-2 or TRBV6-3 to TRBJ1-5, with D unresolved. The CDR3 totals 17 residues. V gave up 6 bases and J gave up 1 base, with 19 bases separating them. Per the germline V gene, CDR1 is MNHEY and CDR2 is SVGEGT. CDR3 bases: TGTGCCAGCAGCCCAGGACGGACCGCGGGGAGCAATCAGCCCCAGCATTTT. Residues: CASSPGRTAGSNQPQHF.

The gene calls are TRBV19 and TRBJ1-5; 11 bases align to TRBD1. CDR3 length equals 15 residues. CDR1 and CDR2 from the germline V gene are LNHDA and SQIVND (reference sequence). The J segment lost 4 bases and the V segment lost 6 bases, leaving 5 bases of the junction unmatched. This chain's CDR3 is CASRPGTGGNQPQHF. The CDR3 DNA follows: TGTGCCAGTAGGCCTGGGACAGGGGGAAATCAGCCCCAGCATTTT. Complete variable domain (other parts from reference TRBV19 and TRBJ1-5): DGGITQSPKYLFRKEGQNVTLSCEQNLNHDAMYWYRQDPGQGLRLIYYSQIVNDFQKGDIAEGYSVSREKKESFPLTVTSAQKNPTAFYLCASRPGTGGNQPQHFGDGTRLSIL.

CDR3 sequence (DNA): TGTGCCAGCAGCAGATCCGGGACAGGGGGCACGAACACCGGGGAGCTGTTTTTT. This translates into CASSRSGTGGTNTGELFF. The gene calls are TRBV27 and TRBJ2-2; 12 nucleotides line up with TRBD1. V lost 6 bases and J lost 0; bases outside the gene matches: 8. This CDR3 is built from 18 residues. Germline-derived CDR1 and CDR2 are MNHEY and SMNVEV (reference sequence).